In its sample, the clone carrying this T cell receptor beta chain was seen once. The sample originates from a study of blood T cell repertoires in COVID-19. Turning to the study itself: Acute and convalescent COVID-19 samples came from the United States, Italy and Spain. PBMCs, B-cell-depleted T cells, or T cells were the source of the cDNA or gDNA that made up the material.

In the authors' methods: The authors estimated nucleated cell counts from reference gene primer amplification. Assay: immunoSEQ multiplex PCR; the TCRdb copy retains only in-frame clones and omits some. Clonal size and the V and J genes are those of that table, whereas D and trimming came from the DNA. The table records about 150,000 clones, roughly 82% of them present only once. Sequenced: peripheral blood. This sequence was found in a woman in her fifties or sixties in a cohort sampled during active or convalescent COVID-19.

CDR3 residues: CASSPGGQGHYGYTF. CDR3 DNA: TGTGCCAGCAGCCCAGGGGGGCAGGGTCACTATGGCTACACCTTC. The chain employs TRBV13 and TRBJ1-2; 7 positions match TRBD1. Germline values: CDR1 PRHDT, CDR2 FYEKMQ (reference sequence). V lost 5 bases to trimming and J lost 3 bases; unmatched junction nucleotides: 9. The CDR3 has 15 amino acids.